The clone carrying this T cell receptor (beta chain) was observed a few times. Its specificity is unknown. This specimen belongs to a study of blood T cells in healthy people across ages. Together with a sample-barcoded 5' primer, a J-beta primer mix was included in a second PCR lasting roughly 6 to 12 cycles. TCRdb fed the 5' RACE reads into MiXCR, producing one record per CDR3 protein. The repertoire holds approximately 940,000 distinct CDR3 sequences, with around 46% as singletons. Total RNA extraction produced at least 5 micrograms (per sample) for the study. Findings and caveats of the study: In long-lived donors, naive CD4+ cell counts and diversity exceeded those of aged donors.

The length of the CDR3 is 14 residues. Trimming removed 0 bases from V and 6 bases from J, with 9 bases in between. Germline CDR1 reads LGHNA; CDR2 reads YSLEER. The source of this sequence is a man aged 30-40 years in good health. This sequence joins TRBV4-3 and TRBJ2-4; D call uncertain. Sequencing was performed on blood. CDR3 residues: CASSQEGQINIQYF. As DNA, the CDR3 is TGCGCCAGCAGCCAAGAAGGGCAGATAAACATTCAGTACTTC.